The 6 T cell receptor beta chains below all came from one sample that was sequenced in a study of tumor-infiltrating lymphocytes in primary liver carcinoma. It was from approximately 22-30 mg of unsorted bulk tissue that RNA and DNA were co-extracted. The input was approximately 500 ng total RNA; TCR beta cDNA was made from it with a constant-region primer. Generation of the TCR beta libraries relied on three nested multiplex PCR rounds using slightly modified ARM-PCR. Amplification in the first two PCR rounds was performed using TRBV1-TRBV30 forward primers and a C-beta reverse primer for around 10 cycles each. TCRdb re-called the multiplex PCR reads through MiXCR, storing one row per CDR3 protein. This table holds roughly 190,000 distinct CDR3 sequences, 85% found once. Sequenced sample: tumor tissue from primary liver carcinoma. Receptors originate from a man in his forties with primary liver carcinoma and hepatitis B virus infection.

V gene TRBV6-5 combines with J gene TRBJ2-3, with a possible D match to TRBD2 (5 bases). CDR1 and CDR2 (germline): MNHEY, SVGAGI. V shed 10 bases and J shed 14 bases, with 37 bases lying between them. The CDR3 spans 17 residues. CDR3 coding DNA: TGTGCCAACAGCTCAATCACGCTCGGCCCGGCTAGCATGGCGCGGTATTTT. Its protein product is CANSSITLGPASMARYF.

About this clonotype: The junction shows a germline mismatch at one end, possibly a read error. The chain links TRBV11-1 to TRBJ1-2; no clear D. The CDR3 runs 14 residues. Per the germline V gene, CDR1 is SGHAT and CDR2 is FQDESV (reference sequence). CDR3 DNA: TGTGCGAGCAGCTTCAAGGAATTTGGCTATGACTACACCTTC. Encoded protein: CASSFKEFGYDYTF. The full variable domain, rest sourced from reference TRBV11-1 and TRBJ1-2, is EAEVAQSPRYKITEKSQAVAFWCDPISGHATLYWYRQILGQGPELLVQFQDESVVDDSQLPKDRFSAERLKGVDSTLKIQPAELGDSAMYLCASSFKEFGYDYTFGSGTRLTVV.

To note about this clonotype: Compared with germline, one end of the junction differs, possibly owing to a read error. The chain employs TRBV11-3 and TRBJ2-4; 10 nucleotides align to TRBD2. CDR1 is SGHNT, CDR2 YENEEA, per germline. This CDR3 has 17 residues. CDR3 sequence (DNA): TGTGCCAGCAACTTTCCAGGGACTAGCGAGGCCATAAACATTCAGTACTTC. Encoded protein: CASNFPGTSEAINIQYF.

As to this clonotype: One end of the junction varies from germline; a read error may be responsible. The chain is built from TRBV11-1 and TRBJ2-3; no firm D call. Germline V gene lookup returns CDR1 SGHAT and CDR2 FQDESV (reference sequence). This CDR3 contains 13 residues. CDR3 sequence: CATSFIGTDMQYF. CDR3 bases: TGTGCCACCAGCTTTATTGGTACAGATATGCAATATTTT.

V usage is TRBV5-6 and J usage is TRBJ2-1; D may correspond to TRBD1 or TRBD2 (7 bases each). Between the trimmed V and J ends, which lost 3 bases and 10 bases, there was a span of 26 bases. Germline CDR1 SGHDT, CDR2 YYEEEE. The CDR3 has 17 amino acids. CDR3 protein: CASSSNLQGRGYEEQFF. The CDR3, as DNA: TGTGCCAGCAGCTCGAACCTACAGGGGCGGGGGTACGAAGAGCAGTTCTTC. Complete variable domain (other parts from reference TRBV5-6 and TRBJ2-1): DAGVTQSPTHLIKTRGQQVTLRCSPKSGHDTVSWYQQALGQGPQFIFQYYEEEERQRGNFPDRFSGHQFPNYSSELNVNALLLGDSALYLCASSSNLQGRGYEEQFFGPGTRLTVL.

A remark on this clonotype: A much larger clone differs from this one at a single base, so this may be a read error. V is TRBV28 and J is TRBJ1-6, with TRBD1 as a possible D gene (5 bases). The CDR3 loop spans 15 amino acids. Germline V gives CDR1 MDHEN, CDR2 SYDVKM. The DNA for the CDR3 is TGTGCCAGCAGCTCACAGGAAGGTTATAATTCACCCCTCTACTTT. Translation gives CASSSQEGYNSPLYF.